These T cell receptor beta chains were read from a single sample in a study of cytomegalovirus exposure and HLA in healthy donors. Repertoires were generated with immunoSEQ multiplex PCR, while TCRdb's copy carries only in-frame clones and drops some. Among around 170,000 clones listed, approximately 80% were seen once. Sequencing was carried out using PBMCs. The receptor set was obtained from a woman between 40 and 50 years old in good health and CMV-seropositive. The CDR3 runs from the conserved cysteine through the conserved F or W. The D gene is left open where the match is weak. Size is stated for part of the rows, as once, few or many counts, or as a class when the clone is expanded.

J,V,D,size,CDR3,DNA
TRBJ1-2,TRBV28,NA,NA,CASSLSQGVGIDGYTF,TGTGCCAGCAGTTTATCGCAGGGCGTAGGAATAGATGGCTACACCTTC
TRBJ1-1,TRBV18,NA,NA,CASSPQGDTEAFF,TGTGCCAGCTCACCACAGGGGGACACTGAAGCTTTCTTT
TRBJ1-3,TRBV19,NA,few,CASSPDSGNTIYF,TGTGCCAGTAGCCCAGACTCTGGAAACACCATATATTTT
TRBJ1-2,TRBV28,TRBD1,NA,CASRPGQGLRGYTF,TGTGCCAGCAGACCGGGACAGGGGCTTAGAGGCTACACCTTC
TRBJ2-1,TRBV7-9,NA,NA,CASSLDGSGYDEQFF,TGTGCCAGCAGCTTAGACGGGTCCGGTTACGATGAGCAGTTCTTC
TRBJ1-1,TRBV4-3,TRBD1,NA,CASSQGQGASAFF,TGCGCCAGCAGCCAAGGGCAGGGGGCATCAGCTTTCTTT
TRBJ1-1,TRBV4-3,NA,NA,CASSQDETGRGAFF,TGCGCCAGCAGCCAAGATGAGACCGGGAGGGGAGCTTTCTTT
TRBJ2-1,TRBV4-1,NA,NA,CASSQAYTGVYNEQFF,TGCGCCAGCAGCCAAGCTTACACCGGAGTATACAATGAGCAGTTCTTC
TRBJ1-2,TRBV13,NA,once,CASSLGPRYGYTF,TGTGCCAGCAGCTTAGGCCCTAGATATGGCTACACCTTC
TRBJ1-3,TRBV2,NA,few,CASSESPQDTIYF,TGTGCCAGCAGTGAATCCCCCCAGGACACCATATATTTT
TRBJ1-1,TRBV19,TRBD1,NA,CASSLGQAFGTEAFF,TGTGCCAGTAGTCTAGGACAGGCCTTTGGCACTGAAGCTTTCTTT
TRBJ2-4,TRBV19,TRBD1,once,CASTSGTGFFGVNIQYF,TGTGCCAGTACCTCCGGGACAGGATTCTTCGGAGTAAACATTCAGTACTTC
TRBJ1-4,TRBV18,NA,few,CASSRNRANEKLFF,TGTGCCAGCTCCAGAAACAGGGCTAATGAAAAACTGTTTTTT
TRBJ2-7,TRBV14,TRBD2,NA,CASSQVPLAGEQYF,TGTGCCAGCAGCCAAGTCCCATTAGCGGGGGAGCAGTACTTC
TRBJ2-7,TRBV25-1,NA,NA,CASSDPATGRNYEQYF,TGTGCCAGCAGTGACCCCGCGACAGGTCGGAACTACGAGCAGTACTTC
TRBJ1-2,TRBV19,TRBD1,NA,CASSSGGQGGGYTF,TGTGCCAGTAGTTCGGGGGGACAGGGAGGTGGCTACACCTTC
TRBJ1-1,TRBV10-3,TRBD1,NA,CAISPDRVTEAFF,TGTGCCATCAGCCCGGACAGGGTCACTGAAGCTTTCTTT
TRBJ2-5,TRBV7-9,NA,NA,CASSLGPGWETQYF,TGTGCCAGCAGCTTAGGACCCGGGTGGGAGACCCAGTACTTC